What follows describes a single TCR beta chain. Its antigen is not identified. At one boundary the junction diverges from the germline segment, which might be a read error. TCRbeta libraries were built with three rounds of nested PCR, modified from ARM-PCR. Using its own MiXCR run on the multiplex PCR reads, TCRdb lists one record per CDR3 protein. The table lists about 110,000 distinct CDR3 sequences, about 75% of them singletons. This sample's RNA came from whole unsorted tissue. In germline, CDR1 is SGDLS, CDR2 YYNGEE. CDR3 size: 15 residues. This entry comes from a study of tumor and adjacent non-tumor tissue in lung cancer. General study points: TCR diversity was significantly greater in tumor than normal lung tissue.

The sample was lung tumor tissue. The source of this sequence is a woman between 55 and 75 years old with non-small cell lung cancer. The chain recombines TRBV9 with TRBJ1-4; TRBD1 matches at 9 bases. As DNA, the CDR3 is TGTGCCATCAGCCTTGGACAGGGGAGGACTGAAAAACTGTTTTTT. It is translated as CAISLGQGRTEKLFF.